The T cell receptor beta chain described here comes from a study of regulatory T cells in long-lasting Graves disease. This clonotype has ten or more counts. Time point denoted: newly diagnosed GD, antithyroid drugs for less than 3 months. PBMC RNA was the source of the TCR library. CDR3 length equals 16 residues. CDR1 is SGHAT, CDR2 FQNNGV, per germline. V shed 5 bases and J shed 1 base, with 17 bases lying between them. Arm-PCR with iRepertoire HTBI primers amplified the CDR3 regions for these TCR beta libraries. TCRdb redid the calling of the multiplex PCR reads with MiXCR, one entry per CDR3 protein. The sample records about 220,000 distinct CDR3 sequences, around 20% being singletons. The same sample was also used in a study of T cells in Graves' hyperthyroidism and ophthalmopathy.

This chain links TRBV11-2 with TRBJ2-5, with TRBD2 as a possible D gene (7 bases). Sequences were derived from peripheral blood mononuclear cells (PBMCs), sampled at new diagnosis, from a patient treated with antithyroid drugs. The TCR was taken from a woman younger than 45 with Graves disease. The CDR3 DNA reads as TGTGCCAGCAGCCCCGGGGGGACAACGTTCCAAGAGACCCAGTACTTC. Translated, it gives CASSPGGTTFQETQYF.